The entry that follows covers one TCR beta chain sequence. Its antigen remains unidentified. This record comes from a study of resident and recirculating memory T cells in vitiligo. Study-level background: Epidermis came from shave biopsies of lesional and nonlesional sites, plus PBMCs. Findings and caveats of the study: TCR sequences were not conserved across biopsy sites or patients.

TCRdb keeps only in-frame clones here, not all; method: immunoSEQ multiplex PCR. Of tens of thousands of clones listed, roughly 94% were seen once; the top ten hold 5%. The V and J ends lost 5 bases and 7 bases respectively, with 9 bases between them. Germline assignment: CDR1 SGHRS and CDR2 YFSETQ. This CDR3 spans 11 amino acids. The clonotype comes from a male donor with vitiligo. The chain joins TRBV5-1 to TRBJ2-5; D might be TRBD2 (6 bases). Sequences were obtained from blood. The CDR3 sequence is CASSTRGTQYF. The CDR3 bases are TGCGCCAGCAGTACGCGGGGGACCCAGTACTTC.